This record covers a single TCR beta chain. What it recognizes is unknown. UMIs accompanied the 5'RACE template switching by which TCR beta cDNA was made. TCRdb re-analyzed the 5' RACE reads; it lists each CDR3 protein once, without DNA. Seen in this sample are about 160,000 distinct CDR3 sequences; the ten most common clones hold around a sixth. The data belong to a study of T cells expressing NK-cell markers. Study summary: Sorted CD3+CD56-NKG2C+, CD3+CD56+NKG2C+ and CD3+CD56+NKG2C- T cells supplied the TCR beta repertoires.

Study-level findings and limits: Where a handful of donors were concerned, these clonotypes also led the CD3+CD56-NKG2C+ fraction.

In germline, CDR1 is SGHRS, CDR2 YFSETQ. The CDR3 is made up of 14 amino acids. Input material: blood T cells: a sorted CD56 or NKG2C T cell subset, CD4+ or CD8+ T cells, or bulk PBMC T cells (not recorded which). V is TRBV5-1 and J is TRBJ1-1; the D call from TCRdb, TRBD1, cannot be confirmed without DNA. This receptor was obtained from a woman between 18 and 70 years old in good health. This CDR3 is CASSLAGAFTEAFF.